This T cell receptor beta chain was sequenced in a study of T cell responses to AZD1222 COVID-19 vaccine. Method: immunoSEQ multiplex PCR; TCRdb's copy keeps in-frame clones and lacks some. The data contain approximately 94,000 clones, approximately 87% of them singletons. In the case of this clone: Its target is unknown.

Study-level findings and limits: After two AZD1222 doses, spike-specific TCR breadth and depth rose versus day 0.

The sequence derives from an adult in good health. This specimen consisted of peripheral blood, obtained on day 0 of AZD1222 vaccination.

CDR3 sequence: CASSPDRQVNTEAFF. CDR3 in DNA: TGTGCCAGTAGCCCAGATCGACAGGTAAACACTGAAGCTTTCTTT. The rearrangement links TRBV19 to TRBJ1-1, with TRBD1 as a possible D gene (6 bases). The V gene's germline CDR1 is LNHDA and CDR2 SQIVND (reference sequence). Trimming took off 6 bases at V and 2 bases at J, with 16 bases between the two ends. CDR3 length equals 15 residues.